Listed here are 26 T cell receptor beta chains from one sample, sequenced in a study of cytomegalovirus exposure and HLA in healthy donors (dated by TCRdb to 2017 to 2019). Libraries came from the immunoSEQ multiplex PCR assay. A mixture of 60 forward primers for TCR Vbeta segments and 13 reverse primers for TCR Jbeta segments was used in the multiplex PCR. TCRdb mirrors the immuneACCESS table, restricted to in-frame sequences. Some clones are absent from its copies; in checked studies, under half trace to an unresolved V gene, and the reason for the others is unknown. The sample table records tens of thousands of clones. 3.4% of the sample comes from the top ten. Sequences were obtained from PBMCs. These receptor sequences come from a woman aged 40 to 50 in good health and CMV-seropositive.

This chain connects TRBV19 to TRBJ2-5; D is possibly TRBD2 (5 bases). V shed 5 bases and J shed 5 bases, with 9 bases lying between them. The CDR3 has 12 amino acids. Germline V gene data show CDR1 as LNHDA and CDR2 as SQIVND (reference sequence). For the CDR3, the DNA is TGTGCCAGTAGTCCCTCGGGGGAGACCCAGTACTTC. Encoded protein: CASSPSGETQYF. Full variable domain (remainder filled in from reference TRBV19 and TRBJ2-5): DGGITQSPKYLFRKEGQNVTLSCEQNLNHDAMYWYRQDPGQGLRLIYYSQIVNDFQKGDIAEGYSVSREKKESFPLTVTSAQKNPTAFYLCASSPSGETQYFGPGTRLLVL.

The gene calls are TRBV29-1 and TRBJ2-7, with D perhaps matching TRBD1 (6 bases). The CDR3 extends over 14 amino acids. The V gene lost 4 bases and the J gene lost 4 bases, with 17 bases spanning the gap. Germline values: CDR1 SQVTM, CDR2 ANQGSEA. This CDR3 reads CSVAGTRGGYEQYF. CDR3 DNA sequence: TGCAGCGTTGCCGGGACACGGGGTGGGTACGAGCAGTACTTC.

The V and J genes are TRBV2 and TRBJ2-2; D possibly corresponds to TRBD1 (6 bases). Trimming took 8 bases from V and 3 from J, leaving 13 bases between them. Germline V gene lookup returns CDR1 SNHLY and CDR2 FYNNEI. The length of the CDR3 is 14 residues. The CDR3 spells CASFRGGDTGELFF. The CDR3 DNA sequence: TGTGCCAGCTTCAGGGGTGGGGACACCGGGGAGCTGTTTTTT.

The chain uses TRBV7-9 and TRBJ1-1; 7 nucleotides agree with TRBD1. Trimming cost V 5 bases and J 11 bases; bases outside gene matches: 8. Germline lookup yields CDR1 SEHNR and CDR2 FQNEAQ (reference sequence). The CDR3 is made up of 12 amino acids. The CDR3 loop reads CASSVTGVMAFF. The DNA of the CDR3 is TGTGCCAGCAGCGTCACAGGGGTGATGGCTTTCTTT.

V is TRBV7-9 and J is TRBJ2-5; TRBD2 aligns across 8 bases. The CDR3 spans 16 residues. Germline lookup yields CDR1 SEHNR and CDR2 FQNEAQ (reference sequence). Trimming cost V 5 bases and J 5 bases; bases outside gene matches: 13. CDR3 bases: TGTGCCAGCAGCCCAGTTCGGGGGGGCCCTGGGGAGACCCAGTACTTC. Encoded protein: CASSPVRGGPGETQYF.

The chain recombines TRBV7-2 with TRBJ1-2; D is unclear. This CDR3 contains 15 residues. Deletions cut 2 bases from V and 4 bases from J, with 14 bases between. Germline CDR1 reads SGHTA; CDR2 reads FQGNSA. CDR3 nucleotides: TGTGCCAGCAGCTTATTTGCGGGCAACCTCTATGGCTACACCTTC. Its translation is CASSLFAGNLYGYTF.

The CDR3 nucleotides are TGCGCCAGCAGCCTGGTGGGTCGTAGAGAAGGGGGTACGCAGTATTTT. Amino acid sequence: CASSLVGRREGGTQYF. The V gene is TRBV5-1, the J gene TRBJ2-3; D is perhaps TRBD1 (6 bases). Trimming stripped 4 bases from V and 8 bases from J, with 23 bases between. The CDR3 consists of 16 residues. In germline, CDR1 is SGHRS, CDR2 YFSETQ.

The CDR3 spells CSVVKSGRPLETQYF. The CDR3 bases are TGCAGCGTGGTGAAAAGCGGGAGGCCATTGGAGACCCAGTACTTC. The V gene is TRBV29-1, the J gene TRBJ2-5; TRBD2 aligns across 9 bases. Germline V lookup: CDR1 SQVTM, CDR2 ANQGSEA. With 6 bases clipped from V and 5 bases from J, the junction kept 13 bases outside the gene matches. This CDR3 is 15 amino acids long. The whole variable domain, filled in from reference TRBV29-1 and TRBJ2-5, reads SAVISQKPSRDICQRGTSLTIQCQVDSQVTMMFWYRQQPGQSLTLIATANQGSEATYESGFVIDKFPISRPNLTFSTLTVSNMSPEDSSIYLCSVVKSGRPLETQYFGPGTRLLVL.

The chain is built from TRBV19 and TRBJ2-7; weak D call: TRBD2 (5 bases). CDR1 is LNHDA and CDR2 is SQIVND in the germline V gene (reference sequence). CDR3 size: 15 residues. V lost 3 bases and J 2 bases, leaving 14 bases between the germline ends. The CDR3 sequence is CASSISSRETYEQYF. CDR3 bases: TGTGCCAGTAGTATTTCCTCCCGGGAAACCTACGAGCAGTACTTC.

This sequence joins TRBV27 and TRBJ1-4; possible D gene TRBD1, 6 bases. The CDR3 contains 14 residues. Germline V CDR1 and CDR2: MNHEY, SMNVEV (reference sequence). The V gene lost 3 bases and the J gene lost 7 bases, with 12 bases spanning the gap. In DNA, the CDR3 is TGTGCCAGCAGTTTTCCCACAGGGCGTGAAAAACTGTTTTTT. Translated: CASSFPTGREKLFF.

The J gene is TRBJ2-7, the V gene TRBV4-3; 9 nucleotides align to TRBD2. CDR1 LGHNA and CDR2 YSLEER come from the germline V gene. The CDR3 totals 16 residues. After removal of 0 bases from V and 7 bases from J, the junction contained 10 bases not matched to a gene. The CDR3 region has the DNA TGCGCCAGCAGCCAAGATAGCGGTAGCGGGAGTTTGGAGCAGTACTTC. It codes for CASSQDSGSGSLEQYF.

The chain is built from TRBV6-1 and TRBJ1-3; D gene ambiguous. Per the germline V gene, CDR1 is MNHNS and CDR2 is SASEGT. Trimming took off 7 bases at V and 0 bases at J, with 7 bases between the two ends. The CDR3 covers 13 residues. The CDR3 DNA reads TGTGCCAGCACCCCAAACTCTGGAAACACCATATATTTT. This gives the protein CASTPNSGNTIYF.

The chain has TRBV4-1 and TRBJ2-7; 12 bases map to TRBD2. The CDR3 is 14 residues long. The germline V gene has CDR1 MGHRA and CDR2 YSYEKL. Trimming cost V 8 bases and J 6 bases; bases outside gene matches: 8. CDR3 in amino acids: CASGGTSGQLEQYF. As DNA, the CDR3 is TGCGCCAGCGGAGGGACTAGCGGGCAACTCGAGCAGTACTTC.

This chain links TRBV7-9 with TRBJ2-2, with unresolved D. Germline lookup yields CDR1 SEHNR and CDR2 FQNEAQ (reference sequence). CDR3 size: 16 residues. V was trimmed by 0 bases and J by 2 bases, leaving 10 bases between them. The CDR3 region is CASSLAQALNTGELFF. CDR3 bases: TGTGCCAGCAGCTTAGCTCAAGCGTTAAACACCGGGGAGCTGTTTTTT.

The chain carries TRBV10-3 and TRBJ1-2; D is ambiguous. V lost 8 bases and J 2 bases, leaving 18 bases between the germline ends. The germline V gene has CDR1 ENHRY and CDR2 SYGVKD. There are 15 residues in the CDR3. The CDR3 DNA reads TGTGCCATCCGACAACGGGAGGAAGCCAACTATGGCTACACCTTC. This encodes CAIRQREEANYGYTF.

The genes are TRBV6-5 and TRBJ1-1; no clear D. V was shortened by 2 bases and J by 2 bases, with 9 bases between the two germline ends. The CDR3 contains 14 residues. Germline V gene data show CDR1 as MNHEY and CDR2 as SVGAGI. Here the CDR3 DNA reads TGTGCCAGCAGTTACCTGCGGGATAACACTGAAGCTTTCTTT. Its translation: CASSYLRDNTEAFF.

V and J are TRBV7-9 and TRBJ1-5; D is unclear. Deletions cut 1 base from V and 7 bases from J, with 5 bases between. CDR3 length equals 12 residues. CDR1 is SEHNR and CDR2 is FQNEAQ in the germline V gene (reference sequence). The CDR3 protein is CASSLVGQPQHF. The DNA of the CDR3 is TGTGCCAGCAGCTTAGTCGGGCAGCCCCAGCATTTT.

The gene calls are TRBV6-1 and TRBJ1-2; 7 bases align to TRBD1. The ends lost 6 bases at V and 8 bases at J; junction bases unmatched: 9. The CDR3 has 13 residues. Germline loops: CDR1 MNHNS, CDR2 SASEGT. CDR3 DNA: TGTGCCAGCAGGCTAGACAGGGTTAACGGCTACACCTTC. Amino acid sequence: CASRLDRVNGYTF.

The chain couples TRBV28 to TRBJ2-7; 7 nucleotides align to TRBD1. CDR3 size: 15 residues. Looked up from germline, CDR1 is MDHEN and CDR2 is SYDVKM. The ends lost 1 base at V and 4 bases at J; junction bases unmatched: 7. This chain's CDR3 is CASSLSGTEVYEQYF. Here the CDR3 DNA reads TGTGCCAGCAGTTTATCCGGGACAGAGGTTTACGAGCAGTACTTC.

The chain links TRBV28 to TRBJ1-4, with D hard to call. Germline-derived CDR1 and CDR2 are MDHEN and SYDVKM. This CDR3 comprises 12 residues. Trimming took 3 bases from V and 5 from J, leaving 4 bases between them. The CDR3 coding sequence is TGTGCCAGCAGTTTCGTCAATGAAAAACTGTTTTTT. Protein: CASSFVNEKLFF. Drawing the rest from reference TRBV28 and TRBJ1-4, the complete variable domain is DVKVTQSSRYLVKRTGEKVFLECVQDMDHENMFWYRQDPGLGLRLIYFSYDVKMKEKGDIPEGYSVSREKKERFSLILESASTNQTSMYLCASSFVNEKLFFGSGTQLSVL.

The chain recombines TRBV2 with TRBJ2-7; possibly TRBD1 for D (5 bases). V gave up 5 bases and J gave up 5 bases, with 10 bases separating them. The CDR3 loop spans 12 amino acids. Germline V gives CDR1 SNHLY, CDR2 FYNNEI. The CDR3 DNA reads as TGTGCCAGCAGTCCCGACAGAGACGAGCAGTACTTC. Amino acid sequence: CASSPDRDEQYF.

J is TRBJ2-7 and V is TRBV9, with 10 bases fitting TRBD1. Unmatched junction bases numbered 9, after V lost 3 bases and J lost 6 bases. CDR3 length equals 15 residues. Germline V gene sequence: CDR1 SGDLS, CDR2 YYNGEE. As DNA, the CDR3 is TGTGCCAGCAGCGAATCCGGGACAGGGGTTCGCGAGCAGTACTTC. Protein product: CASSESGTGVREQYF.

The rearrangement links TRBV4-3 to TRBJ2-7; 9 bases match TRBD2. The CDR3 has 16 residues. In germline, CDR1 is LGHNA, CDR2 YSLEER. The V gene end was trimmed by 0 bases and the J gene end by 3 bases; junction bases not matched to a gene: 6. The CDR3 nucleotides are TGCGCCAGCAGCCAAGAGGCTAGCGGGACCGACTACGAGCAGTACTTC. Protein product: CASSQEASGTDYEQYF.

This chain connects TRBV19 to TRBJ2-1; D might be TRBD2 (6 bases). CDR1 LNHDA and CDR2 SQIVND come from the germline V gene (reference sequence). The CDR3 runs to 15 residues. V dropped 3 bases and J dropped 2 bases, with 11 bases sitting between them. CDR3 residues: CASSILGGTYNEQFF. The DNA for the CDR3 is TGTGCCAGTAGTATTTTGGGGGGAACCTACAATGAGCAGTTCTTC.

The chain recombines TRBV9 with TRBJ1-1; perhaps TRBD1 as D (6 bases). The CDR3 contains 13 residues. V was pared by 0 bases and J by 3 bases, with 6 bases between. CDR1 is SGDLS and CDR2 is YYNGEE in the germline V gene. Written as DNA, the CDR3 is TGTGCCAGCAGCGTAGAGGGGGACACTGAAGCTTTCTTT. Encoded protein: CASSVEGDTEAFF.

The J gene is TRBJ1-1, the V gene TRBV4-1; D gene uncertain. Germline CDR1 is MGHRA and CDR2 is YSYEKL. This CDR3 has 13 residues. Trimming cost V 3 bases and J 1 base, with 6 bases left between them. The CDR3 here is CASSHPGNTEAFF. The DNA for the CDR3 is TGCGCCAGCAGCCACCCGGGGAACACTGAAGCTTTCTTT.